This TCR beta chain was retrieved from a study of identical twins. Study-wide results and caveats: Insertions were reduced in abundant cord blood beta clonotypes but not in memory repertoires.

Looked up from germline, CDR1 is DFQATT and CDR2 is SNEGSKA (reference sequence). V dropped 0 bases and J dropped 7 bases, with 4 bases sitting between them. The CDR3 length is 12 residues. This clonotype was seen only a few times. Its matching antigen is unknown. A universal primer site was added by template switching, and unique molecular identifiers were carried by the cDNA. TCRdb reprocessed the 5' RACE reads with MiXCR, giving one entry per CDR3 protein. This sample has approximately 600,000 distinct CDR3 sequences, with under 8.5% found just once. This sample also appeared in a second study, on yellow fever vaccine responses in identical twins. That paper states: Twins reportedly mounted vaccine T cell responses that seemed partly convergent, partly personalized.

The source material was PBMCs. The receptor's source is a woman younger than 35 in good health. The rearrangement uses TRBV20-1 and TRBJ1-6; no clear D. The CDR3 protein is CSARDPNSPLHF. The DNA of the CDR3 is TGCAGTGCTAGAGATCCGAATTCACCCCTCCACTTT.